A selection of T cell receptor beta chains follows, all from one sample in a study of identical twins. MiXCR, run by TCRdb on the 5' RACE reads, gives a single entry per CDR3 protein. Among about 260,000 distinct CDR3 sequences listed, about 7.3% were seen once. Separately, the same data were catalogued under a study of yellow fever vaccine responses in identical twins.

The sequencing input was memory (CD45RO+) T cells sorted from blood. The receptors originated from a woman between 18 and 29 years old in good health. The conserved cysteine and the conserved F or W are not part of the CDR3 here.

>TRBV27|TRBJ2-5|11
ASRKQGLETQY
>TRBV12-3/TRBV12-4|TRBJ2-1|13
ASSLERNSYNEQF
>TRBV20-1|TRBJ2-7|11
SAIDTGVNEQY
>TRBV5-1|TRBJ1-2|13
ASSPGQGAVYGYT
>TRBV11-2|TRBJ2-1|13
ASRGWGRESHEQF
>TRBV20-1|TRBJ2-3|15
SARDAPWTSKRDTQY
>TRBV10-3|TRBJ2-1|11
ATRDWESNEQF
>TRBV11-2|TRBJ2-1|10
ASSFSNNEQF
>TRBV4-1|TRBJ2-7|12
ASSQVQGRDEQY
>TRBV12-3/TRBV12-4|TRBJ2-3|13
ASSLREFSTDTQY
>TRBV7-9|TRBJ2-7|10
ASSPSLAEQY
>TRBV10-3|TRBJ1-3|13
AISESLNSGNTIY
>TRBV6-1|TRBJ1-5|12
ASRMEIGNQPQH
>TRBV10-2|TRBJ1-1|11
ASKGQANTEAF
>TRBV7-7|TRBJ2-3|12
ASSGGGLADTQY
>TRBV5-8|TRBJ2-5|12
ASSWTGRRETQY
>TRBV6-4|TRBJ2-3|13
ASSDTDLSTDTQY
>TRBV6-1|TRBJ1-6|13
ASSEGPGDNSPLH
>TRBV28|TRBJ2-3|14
ASSLWGTSYTDTQY
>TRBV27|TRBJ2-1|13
ASSTQVRARAEQF
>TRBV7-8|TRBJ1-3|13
ASSLAGISGNTIY
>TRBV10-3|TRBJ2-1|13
AISGIGTRYNEQF
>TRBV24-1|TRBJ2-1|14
ATSDQTAGDYNEQF
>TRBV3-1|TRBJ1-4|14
ASSSTGAGANEKLF
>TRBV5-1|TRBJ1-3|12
ASSVQGSGNTIY
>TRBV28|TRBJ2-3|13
ASSSLAGVENTQY
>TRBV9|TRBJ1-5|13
ASNRGGNFNQPQH
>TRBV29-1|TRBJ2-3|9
SVVLLGTQY
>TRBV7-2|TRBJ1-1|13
ASSLDRALNTEAF
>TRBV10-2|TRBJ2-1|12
ASSESGRINEQF
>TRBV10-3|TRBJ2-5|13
AIRPSGGIQETQY
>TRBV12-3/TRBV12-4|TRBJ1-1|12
ASSIDRGITEAF
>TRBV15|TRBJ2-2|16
ATSSGDRTPAVGGELF
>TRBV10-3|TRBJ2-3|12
AINPGRATDTQY
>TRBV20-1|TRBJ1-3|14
SARDDRGLSGNTIY
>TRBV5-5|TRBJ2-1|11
ASSWSPYNEQF
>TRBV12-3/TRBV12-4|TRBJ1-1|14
ASSYRTGTLNTEAF
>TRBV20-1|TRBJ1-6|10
SAVGGNSPLH
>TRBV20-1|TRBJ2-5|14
SATPTSGGWRETQY
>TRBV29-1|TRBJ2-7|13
SVVTSGIPSYEQY
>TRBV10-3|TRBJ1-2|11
AATVVPNYGYT
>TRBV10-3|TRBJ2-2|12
ATRQPKNTGELF
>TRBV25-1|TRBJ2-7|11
ASGEAVGLQQY
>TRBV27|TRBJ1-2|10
ASKTTGGGYT
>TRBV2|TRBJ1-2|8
ASSEAGYT
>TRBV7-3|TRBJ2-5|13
ASSLGTGLQETQY
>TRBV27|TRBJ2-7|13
ASSSSGAGVYEQY
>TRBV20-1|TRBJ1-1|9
SASGATEAS
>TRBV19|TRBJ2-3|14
ASGIQGKVGTDTQY
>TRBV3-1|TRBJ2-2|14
ASSPRVTANTGELF
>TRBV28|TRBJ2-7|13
ASSLPQAGGYEQY
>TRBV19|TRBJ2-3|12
ASSMTGSTDTQY